This is a list of T cell receptor beta chains from one sample in a study of CD8+ T cells in alopecia areata. Produced via immunoSEQ multiplex PCR; TCRdb's table is partial and in-frame only. The sample holds roughly 20,000 clones, approximately 70% seen once. The input for sequencing was skin, taken at week 0. The receptors originated from a human donor with alopecia areata. CDR3s include the opening cysteine and the closing phenylalanine or tryptophan. Fields, in order: clone size, V gene, D gene, J gene, CDR3 DNA, CDR3 protein. The D gene is left open where the match is weak. A clone size is listed for some rows: how often the clone was seen (once, few, many), or a class if it is expanded.

size: .; V: TRBV6-1; D: .; J: TRBJ1-4; DNA: TGTGCCAGCAGGGTCCTGGACGGCGGGGGAGAAAAACTGTTTTTT; CDR3: CASRVLDGGGEKLFF
size: .; V: TRBV18; D: TRBD1; J: TRBJ2-2; DNA: TGTGCCAGCTCACCACCGCGGGACAGGGATTCCGCCGGGGAGCTGTTTTTT; CDR3: CASSPPRDRDSAGELFF
size: .; V: TRBV18; D: .; J: TRBJ1-5; DNA: TGTGCCAGCTCCCACAACAGGGACCCCAATCAGCCCCAGCATTTT; CDR3: CASSHNRDPNQPQHF
size: once; V: TRBV4-1; D: TRBD1; J: TRBJ1-1; DNA: TGCGCCAGCAGCCAATGGACAGGGGCGAATACTGAAGCTTTCTTT; CDR3: CASSQWTGANTEAFF
size: few; V: TRBV6-6; D: .; J: TRBJ2-3; DNA: TGTGCCAGCAGCCACCTGGGAGTCACAGATACGCAGTATTTT; CDR3: CASSHLGVTDTQYF
size: .; V: TRBV6-5; D: TRBD1; J: TRBJ1-4; DNA: TGTGCCAGCAGTTCCCAGGGGGGGATTAATGAAAAACTGTTTTTT; CDR3: CASSSQGGINEKLFF
size: .; V: TRBV5-1; D: .; J: TRBJ1-3; DNA: TGCGCCAGCAGCTCTAGTTACTCTGGAAACACCATATATTTT; CDR3: CASSSSYSGNTIYF
size: .; V: TRBV27; D: TRBD1; J: TRBJ2-1; DNA: TGTGCCAGCTGGACAGGGGGTAGCTCCTACAATGAGCAGTTCTTC; CDR3: CASWTGGSSYNEQFF
size: few; V: TRBV7-9; D: TRBD1; J: TRBJ1-2; DNA: TGTGCCAGCAGCTTCGAGGACAGGGGGACACCCCACTATGGCTACACCTTC; CDR3: CASSFEDRGTPHYGYTF
size: few; V: TRBV7-9; D: .; J: TRBJ2-2; DNA: TGTGCCAGCAGCTTATACGGTAGTGGGACCGGGGAGCTGTTTTTT; CDR3: CASSLYGSGTGELFF
size: few; V: TRBV6-5; D: .; J: TRBJ2-7; DNA: TGTGCCAGCAGGCGCGGGACTGCCTACGAGCAGTACTTC; CDR3: CASRRGTAYEQYF
size: .; V: TRBV7-2; D: TRBD2; J: TRBJ2-3; DNA: TGTGCCAGCAGCCCCCGACTAGCGGGACCTAGCACAGATACGCAGTATTTT; CDR3: CASSPRLAGPSTDTQYF
size: .; V: TRBV14; D: .; J: TRBJ2-2; DNA: TGTGCCAGCAGCCCAAAAAGCCCCACCGGGGAGCTGTTTTTT; CDR3: CASSPKSPTGELFF
size: .; V: TRBV4-1; D: .; J: TRBJ1-5; DNA: TGCGCCAGCAGCCAAGTCGGACAGAGCAATCAGCCCCAGCATTTT; CDR3: CASSQVGQSNQPQHF
size: .; V: TRBV9; D: TRBD1; J: TRBJ1-2; DNA: TGTGCCAGCAGCCCAGGACAGGGCGGTGGCTACACCTTC; CDR3: CASSPGQGGGYTF
size: .; V: TRBV18; D: .; J: TRBJ2-7; DNA: TGTGCCAGCTCACCACCCGGGGACTTGGACGAGCAGTACTTC; CDR3: CASSPPGDLDEQYF
size: once; V: TRBV2; D: .; J: TRBJ1-6; DNA: TGTGCCAGCAGTCAGACAGCCTCAAATTCACCCCTCCACTTT; CDR3: CASSQTASNSPLHF
size: .; V: TRBV18; D: TRBD1; J: TRBJ1-2; DNA: TGTGCCAGCTCACCAGCAGGGGGAGGCGGCTACACCTTC; CDR3: CASSPAGGGGYTF
size: .; V: TRBV5-1; D: .; J: TRBJ2-5; DNA: TGCGCCAGCAGCCTACAGGGCCGGGAGACCCAGTACTTC; CDR3: CASSLQGRETQYF
size: .; V: TRBV10-3; D: TRBD2; J: TRBJ2-3; DNA: TGTGCCACCGGACTAGCCGCAGATACGCAGTATTTT; CDR3: CATGLAADTQYF
size: .; V: TRBV9; D: .; J: TRBJ2-5; DNA: TGTGCCAGCAGCGTACAGGATCAAGAGACCCAGTACTTC; CDR3: CASSVQDQETQYF
size: once; V: TRBV7-9; D: TRBD1; J: TRBJ1-1; DNA: TGTGCCAGCAGCTTACATTTCATAGCAGGGGGCACTGAAGCTTTCTTT; CDR3: CASSLHFIAGGTEAFF
size: few; V: TRBV6-6; D: .; J: TRBJ1-2; DNA: TGTGCCAGCAGTTACCAGGGTTTTAACTATGGCTACACCTTC; CDR3: CASSYQGFNYGYTF
size: .; V: TRBV7-6; D: TRBD2; J: TRBJ2-5; DNA: TGTGCCAGCAGCTTTATTCTAGCGGGGGCCCCCGGCGAGACCCAGTACTTC; CDR3: CASSFILAGAPGETQYF
size: .; V: TRBV7-2; D: .; J: TRBJ1-2; DNA: TGTGCCAGCAGCCGCACCGACGGGGAGAGCTATGGCTACACCTTC; CDR3: CASSRTDGESYGYTF
size: .; V: TRBV5-1; D: TRBD2; J: TRBJ2-1; DNA: TGCGCCAGCAGCCCTACGGGGCGGGGGGGCAGCAATGAGCAGTTCTTC; CDR3: CASSPTGRGGSNEQFF
size: .; V: TRBV5-6; D: .; J: TRBJ2-7; DNA: TGTGCCAGCAGCGTTCCGGGGCACTCCTACGAGCAGTACTTC; CDR3: CASSVPGHSYEQYF
size: .; V: TRBV13; D: .; J: TRBJ2-7; DNA: TGTGCCAGCAGCTTAGATGGGGCAGGCTCCTACGAGCAGTACTTC; CDR3: CASSLDGAGSYEQYF
size: few; V: TRBV5-6; D: TRBD1; J: TRBJ2-7; DNA: TGTGCCAGCAGCTTGTCGGACAGGAACGAGCAGTACTTC; CDR3: CASSLSDRNEQYF
size: .; V: TRBV7-8; D: .; J: TRBJ1-3; DNA: TGTGCCAGCAGCCCCCTTTTGGTTGGAAACACCATATATTTT; CDR3: CASSPLLVGNTIYF
size: .; V: TRBV19; D: TRBD2; J: TRBJ2-1; DNA: TGTGCCAGTAGTATAGCGGGGGGCTCCTACAATGAGCAGTTCTTC; CDR3: CASSIAGGSYNEQFF
size: medium-sized; V: TRBV5-8; D: TRBD1; J: TRBJ2-4; DNA: TGTGCCAGCAGCTTACCAAGGGACAGGGGCGGAGGGATTCAGTACTTC; CDR3: CASSLPRDRGGGIQYF
size: .; V: TRBV5-1; D: TRBD1; J: TRBJ1-1; DNA: TGCGCCAGCAGCTCGACACGAATTACAGGGGGCAGGAGGACTGAAGCTTTCTTT; CDR3: CASSSTRITGGRRTEAFF
size: few; V: TRBV29-1; D: .; J: TRBJ2-5; DNA: TGCAGCGTTGGATTCCGCGGGTCCCAAGAGACCCAGTACTTC; CDR3: CSVGFRGSQETQYF
size: .; V: TRBV6-6; D: .; J: TRBJ2-1; DNA: TGTGCCAGCAGTCCCGGGGTAAATGAGCAGTTCTTC; CDR3: CASSPGVNEQFF
size: few; V: TRBV6-6; D: .; J: TRBJ1-6; DNA: TGTGCCAGCAGTTACTCGATGTACGGGGCCGACCACTTT; CDR3: CASSYSMYGADHF
size: .; V: TRBV6-5; D: .; J: TRBJ2-7; DNA: TGTGCCAGCAGTTACCAAGGCGCGACCTACGAGCAGTACTTC; CDR3: CASSYQGATYEQYF
size: .; V: TRBV5-4; D: TRBD2; J: TRBJ2-1; DNA: TGTGCCAGCAGCTCGGGTCGGCGCGGGGGTGCGGATGAGCAGTTCTTC; CDR3: CASSSGRRGGADEQFF
size: few; V: TRBV19; D: TRBD1; J: TRBJ2-7; DNA: TGTGCCAGTAGTATACTCGGACAGGGGGACGAGCAGTACTTC; CDR3: CASSILGQGDEQYF
size: .; V: TRBV7-9; D: .; J: TRBJ1-4; DNA: TGTGCCAGCAGCCCCCGGGGGGGTCAAATTGTGAAACTGTTTTTT; CDR3: CASSPRGGQIVKLFF
size: once; V: TRBV7-2; D: TRBD2; J: TRBJ2-3; DNA: TGTGCCAGCAGCTTAGAGCCAGCGGGGGGGCTTGGTGCAGATACGCAGTATTTT; CDR3: CASSLEPAGGLGADTQYF
size: once; V: TRBV9; D: TRBD2; J: TRBJ2-2; DNA: TGTGCCAGCAGCGTACAAAGCGGGGGAGGTACCGGGGAGCTGTTTTTT; CDR3: CASSVQSGGGTGELFF